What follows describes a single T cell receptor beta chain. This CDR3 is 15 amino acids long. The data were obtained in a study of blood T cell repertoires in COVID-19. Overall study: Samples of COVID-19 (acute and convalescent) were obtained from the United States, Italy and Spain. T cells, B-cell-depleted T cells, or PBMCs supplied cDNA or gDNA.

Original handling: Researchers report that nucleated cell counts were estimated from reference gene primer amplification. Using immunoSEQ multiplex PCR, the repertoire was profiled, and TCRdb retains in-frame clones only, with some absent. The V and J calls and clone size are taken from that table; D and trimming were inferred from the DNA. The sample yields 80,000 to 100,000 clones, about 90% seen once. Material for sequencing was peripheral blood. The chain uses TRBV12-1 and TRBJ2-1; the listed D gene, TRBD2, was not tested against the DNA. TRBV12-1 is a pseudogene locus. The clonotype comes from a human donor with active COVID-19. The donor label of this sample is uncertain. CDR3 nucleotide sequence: TGTGCCAGCAGCACGACTAGCGGGGGGTACAATGAGCAGTTCTTC. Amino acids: CASSTTSGGYNEQFF.